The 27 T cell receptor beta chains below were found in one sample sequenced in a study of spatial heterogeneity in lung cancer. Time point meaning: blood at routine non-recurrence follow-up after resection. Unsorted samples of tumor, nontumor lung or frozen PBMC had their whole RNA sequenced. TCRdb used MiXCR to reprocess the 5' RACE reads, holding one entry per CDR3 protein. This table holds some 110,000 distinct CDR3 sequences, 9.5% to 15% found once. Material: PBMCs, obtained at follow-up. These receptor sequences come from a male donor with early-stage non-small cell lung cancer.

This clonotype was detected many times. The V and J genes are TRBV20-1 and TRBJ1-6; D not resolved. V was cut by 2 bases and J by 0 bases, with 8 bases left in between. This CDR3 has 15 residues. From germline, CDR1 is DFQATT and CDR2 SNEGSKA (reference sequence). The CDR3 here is CSARRDSSYNSPLHF. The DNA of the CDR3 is TGCAGTGCTAGACGAGATAGCTCCTATAATTCACCCCTCCACTTT.

The CDR3 region is CASSQWTAGKSNEQYF. CDR3 sequence (DNA): TGTGCCAGCAGCCAATGGACAGCAGGGAAAAGCAACGAGCAGTACTTC. The chain recombines TRBV3-1 with TRBJ2-7; a weak D match, TRBD1 (6 bases). The CDR3 totals 16 residues. Germline-derived CDR1 and CDR2 are LGHDT and YNNKEL (reference sequence). With 2 bases removed from V and 5 bases from J, the gap between germline ends came to 19 bases.

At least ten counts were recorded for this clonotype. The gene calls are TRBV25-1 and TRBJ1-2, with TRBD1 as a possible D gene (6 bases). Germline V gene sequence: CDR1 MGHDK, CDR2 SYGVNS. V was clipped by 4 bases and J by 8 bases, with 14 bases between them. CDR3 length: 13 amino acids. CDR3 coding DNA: TGTGCCAGCAGTGCAACACAGGGAATCGGCTACACCTTC. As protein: CASSATQGIGYTF.

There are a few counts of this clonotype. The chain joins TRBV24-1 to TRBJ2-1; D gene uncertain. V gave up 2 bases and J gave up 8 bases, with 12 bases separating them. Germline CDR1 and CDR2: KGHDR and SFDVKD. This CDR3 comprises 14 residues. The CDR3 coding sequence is TGTGCCACCAGTGATTCCCTTCCGGGCCATGAGCAGTTCTTC. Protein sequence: CATSDSLPGHEQFF.

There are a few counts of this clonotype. The CDR3 DNA sequence: TGTGCCAGCAGCATTAGCTGGGGAGGCAATCAGCCCCAGCATTTT. Translating it yields CASSISWGGNQPQHF. The chain recombines TRBV7-2 with TRBJ1-5; D unclear. From germline, CDR1 is SGHTA and CDR2 FQGNSA. The CDR3 loop spans 15 amino acids. Trimming removed 5 bases from V and 2 bases from J, with 13 bases in between.

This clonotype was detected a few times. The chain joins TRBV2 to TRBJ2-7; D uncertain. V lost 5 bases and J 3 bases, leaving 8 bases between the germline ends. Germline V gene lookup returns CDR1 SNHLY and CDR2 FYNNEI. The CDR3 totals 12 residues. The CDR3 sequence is CASSPDNYEQYF. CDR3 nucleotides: TGTGCCAGCAGTCCTGACAACTACGAGCAGTACTTC.

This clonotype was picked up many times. The CDR3 DNA follows: TGTGCCAGCAGCGTAACCCCCTCTGGGGCCAACGTCCTGACTTTC. It translates to CASSVTPSGANVLTF. The V call is TRBV9, the J call TRBJ2-6; D is unresolved. Germline V gives CDR1 SGDLS, CDR2 YYNGEE. Trimming removed 1 base from V and 0 bases from J, with 5 bases in between. CDR3 length: 15 amino acids.

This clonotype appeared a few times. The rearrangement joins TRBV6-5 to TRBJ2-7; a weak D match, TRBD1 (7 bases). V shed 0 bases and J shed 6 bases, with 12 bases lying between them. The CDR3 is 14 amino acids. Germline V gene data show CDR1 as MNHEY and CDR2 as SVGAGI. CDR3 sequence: CASSYSRRGREQYF. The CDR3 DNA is TGTGCCAGCAGTTACTCGCGGAGGGGGCGCGAGCAGTACTTC.

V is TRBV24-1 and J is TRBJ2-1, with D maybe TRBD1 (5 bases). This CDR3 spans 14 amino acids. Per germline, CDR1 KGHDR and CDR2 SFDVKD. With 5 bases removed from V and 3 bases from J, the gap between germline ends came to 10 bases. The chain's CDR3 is CATSGQGVYNEQFF. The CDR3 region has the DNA TGTGCCACCAGTGGGCAGGGCGTCTACAATGAGCAGTTCTTC.

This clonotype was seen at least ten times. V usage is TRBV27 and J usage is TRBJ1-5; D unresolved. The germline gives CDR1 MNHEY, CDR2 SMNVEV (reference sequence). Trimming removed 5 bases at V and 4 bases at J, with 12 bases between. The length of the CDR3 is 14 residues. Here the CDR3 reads CASSVIGRNQPQHF. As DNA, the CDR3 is TGTGCCAGCAGTGTAATCGGACGGAATCAGCCCCAGCATTTT.

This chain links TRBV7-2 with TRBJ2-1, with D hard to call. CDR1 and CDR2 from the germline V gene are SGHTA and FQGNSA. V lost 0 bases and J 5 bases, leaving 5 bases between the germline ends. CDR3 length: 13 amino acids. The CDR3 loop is CASSLALNNEQFF. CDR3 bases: TGTGCCAGCAGCTTAGCCCTTAACAATGAGCAGTTCTTC. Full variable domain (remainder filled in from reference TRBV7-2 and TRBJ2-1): GAGVSQSPSNKVTEKGKDVELRCDPISGHTALYWYRQSLGQGLEFLIYFQGNSAPDKSGLPSDRFSAERTGGSVSTLTIQRTQQEDSAVYLCASSLALNNEQFFGPGTRLTVL.

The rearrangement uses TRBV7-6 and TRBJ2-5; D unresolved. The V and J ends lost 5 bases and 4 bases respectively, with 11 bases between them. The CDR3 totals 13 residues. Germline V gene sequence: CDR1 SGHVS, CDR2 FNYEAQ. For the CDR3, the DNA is TGTGCCAGCAGCCGACTGGTTAGAGAGACCCAGTACTTC. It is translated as CASSRLVRETQYF.

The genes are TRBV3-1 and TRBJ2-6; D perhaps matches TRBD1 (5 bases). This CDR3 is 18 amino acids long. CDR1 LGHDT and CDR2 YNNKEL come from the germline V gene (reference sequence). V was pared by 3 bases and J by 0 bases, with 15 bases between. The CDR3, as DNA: TGTGCCAGCAGCCAGAGGCAGGGCCGTTTCTCTGGGGCCAACGTCCTGACTTTC. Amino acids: CASSQRQGRFSGANVLTF. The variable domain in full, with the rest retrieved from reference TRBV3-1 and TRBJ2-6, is DTAVSQTPKYLVTQMGNDKSIKCEQNLGHDTMYWYKQDSKKFLKIMFSYNNKELIINETVPNRFSPKSPDKAHLNLHINSLELGDSAVYFCASSQRQGRFSGANVLTFGAGSRLTVL.

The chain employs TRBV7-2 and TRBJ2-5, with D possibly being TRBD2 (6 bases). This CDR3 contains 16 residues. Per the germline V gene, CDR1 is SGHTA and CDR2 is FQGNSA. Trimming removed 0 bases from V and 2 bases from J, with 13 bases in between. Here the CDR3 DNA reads TGTGCCAGCAGCTTAGCTATAGCGGAAGGGCAAGAGACCCAGTACTTC. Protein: CASSLAIAEGQETQYF. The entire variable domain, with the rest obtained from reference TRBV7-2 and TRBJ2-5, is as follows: GAGVSQSPSNKVTEKGKDVELRCDPISGHTALYWYRQSLGQGLEFLIYFQGNSAPDKSGLPSDRFSAERTGGSVSTLTIQRTQQEDSAVYLCASSLAIAEGQETQYFGPGTRLLVL.

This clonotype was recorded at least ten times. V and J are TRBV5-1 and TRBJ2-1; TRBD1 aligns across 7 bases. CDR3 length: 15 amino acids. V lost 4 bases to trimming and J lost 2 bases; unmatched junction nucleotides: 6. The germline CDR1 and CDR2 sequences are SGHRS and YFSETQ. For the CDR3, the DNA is TGCGCCAGCAGCGCGGACGGGACAGCCTACAATGAGCAGTTCTTC. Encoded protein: CASSADGTAYNEQFF.

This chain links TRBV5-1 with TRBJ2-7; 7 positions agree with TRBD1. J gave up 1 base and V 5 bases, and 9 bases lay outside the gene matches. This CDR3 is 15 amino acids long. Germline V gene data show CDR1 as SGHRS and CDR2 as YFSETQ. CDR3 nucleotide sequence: TGCGCCAGCAGTTACCGACAGGGCGCATCCTACGAGCAGTACTTC. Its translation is CASSYRQGASYEQYF. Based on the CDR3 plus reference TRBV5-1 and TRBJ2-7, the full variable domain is KAGVTQTPRYLIKTRGQQVTLSCSPISGHRSVSWYQQTPGQGLQFLFEYFSETQRNKGNFPGRFSGRQFSNSRSEMNVSTLELGDSALYLCASSYRQGASYEQYFGPGTRLTVT.

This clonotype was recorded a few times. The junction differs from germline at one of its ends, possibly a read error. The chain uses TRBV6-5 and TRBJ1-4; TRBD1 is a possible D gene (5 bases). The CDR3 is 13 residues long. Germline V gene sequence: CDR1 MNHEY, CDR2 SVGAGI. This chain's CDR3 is CASTYGAGEKLFF. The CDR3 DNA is TGTGCCAGCACTTACGGGGCGGGTGAAAAACTGTTTTTT.

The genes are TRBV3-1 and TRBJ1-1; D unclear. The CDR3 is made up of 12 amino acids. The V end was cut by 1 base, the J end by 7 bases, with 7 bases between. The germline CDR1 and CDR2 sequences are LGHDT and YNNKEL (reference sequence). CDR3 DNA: TGTGCCAGCAGCCAAGTAGAAGGTGAAGCTTTCTTT. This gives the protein CASSQVEGEAFF.

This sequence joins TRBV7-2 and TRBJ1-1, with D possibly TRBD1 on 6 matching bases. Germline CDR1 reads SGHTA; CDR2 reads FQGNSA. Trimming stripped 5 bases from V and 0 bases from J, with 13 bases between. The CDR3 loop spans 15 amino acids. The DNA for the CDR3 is TGTGCCAGCAGCCGGCGGACAGAGATGAACACTGAAGCTTTCTTT. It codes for CASSRRTEMNTEAFF.

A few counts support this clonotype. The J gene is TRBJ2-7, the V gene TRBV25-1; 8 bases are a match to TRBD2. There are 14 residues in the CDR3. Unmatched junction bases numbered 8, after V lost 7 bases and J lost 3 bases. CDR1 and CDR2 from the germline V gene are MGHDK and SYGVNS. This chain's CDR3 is CASTQGGGLYEQYF. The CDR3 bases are TGTGCCAGCACTCAAGGCGGGGGGCTCTACGAGCAGTACTTC.

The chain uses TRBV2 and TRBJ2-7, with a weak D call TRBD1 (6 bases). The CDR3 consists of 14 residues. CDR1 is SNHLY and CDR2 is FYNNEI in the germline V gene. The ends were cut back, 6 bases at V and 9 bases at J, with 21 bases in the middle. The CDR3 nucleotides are TGTGCCAGCAGCGCAAGCCGGGACACCGGGGCGCAGTACTTC. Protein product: CASSASRDTGAQYF.

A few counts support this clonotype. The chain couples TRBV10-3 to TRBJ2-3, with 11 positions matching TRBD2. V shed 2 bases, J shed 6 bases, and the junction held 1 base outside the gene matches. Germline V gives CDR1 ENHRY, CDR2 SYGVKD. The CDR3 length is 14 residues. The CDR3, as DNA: TGTGCCATCAGTGAGGGACTAGCGGGTGATACGCAGTATTTT. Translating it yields CAISEGLAGDTQYF.

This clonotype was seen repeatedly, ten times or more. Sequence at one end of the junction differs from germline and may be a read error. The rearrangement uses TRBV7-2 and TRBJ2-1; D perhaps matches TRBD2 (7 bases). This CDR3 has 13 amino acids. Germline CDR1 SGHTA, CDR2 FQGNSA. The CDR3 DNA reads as TGTGCCAGCAGCTCCCTGGCGGGGGCCCCTCTCGTCTTC. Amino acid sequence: CASSSLAGAPLVF.

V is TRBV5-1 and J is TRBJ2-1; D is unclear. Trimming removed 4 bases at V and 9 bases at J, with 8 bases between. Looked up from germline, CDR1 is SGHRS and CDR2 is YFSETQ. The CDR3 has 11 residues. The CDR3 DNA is TGCGCCAGCAGCATCAGTTCTGAGCAGTTCTTC. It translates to CASSISSEQFF. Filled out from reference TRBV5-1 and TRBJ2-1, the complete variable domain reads KAGVTQTPRYLIKTRGQQVTLSCSPISGHRSVSWYQQTPGQGLQFLFEYFSETQRNKGNFPGRFSGRQFSNSRSEMNVSTLELGDSALYLCASSISSEQFFGPGTRLTVL.

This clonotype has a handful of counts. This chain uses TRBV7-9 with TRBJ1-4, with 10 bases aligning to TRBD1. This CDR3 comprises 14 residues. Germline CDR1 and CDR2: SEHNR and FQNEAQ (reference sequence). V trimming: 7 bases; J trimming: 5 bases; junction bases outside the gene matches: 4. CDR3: CASISDRGNEKLFF. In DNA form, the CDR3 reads TGTGCCAGCATCTCGGACAGGGGGAATGAAAAACTGTTTTTT.

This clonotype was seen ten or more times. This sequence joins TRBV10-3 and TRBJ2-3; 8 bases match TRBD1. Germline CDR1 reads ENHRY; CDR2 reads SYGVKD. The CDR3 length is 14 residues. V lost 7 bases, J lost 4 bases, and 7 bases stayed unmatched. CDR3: CAIKEDRVADTQYF. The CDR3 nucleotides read TGTGCCATCAAGGAGGACAGGGTTGCAGATACGCAGTATTTT.

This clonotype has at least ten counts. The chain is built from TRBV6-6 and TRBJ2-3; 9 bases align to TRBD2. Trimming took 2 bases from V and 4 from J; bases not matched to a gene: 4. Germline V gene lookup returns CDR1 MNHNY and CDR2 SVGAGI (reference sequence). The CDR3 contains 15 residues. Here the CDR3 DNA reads TGTGCCAGCAGTTACGGTGCGGGGGGGCCAGATACGCAGTATTTT. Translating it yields CASSYGAGGPDTQYF.